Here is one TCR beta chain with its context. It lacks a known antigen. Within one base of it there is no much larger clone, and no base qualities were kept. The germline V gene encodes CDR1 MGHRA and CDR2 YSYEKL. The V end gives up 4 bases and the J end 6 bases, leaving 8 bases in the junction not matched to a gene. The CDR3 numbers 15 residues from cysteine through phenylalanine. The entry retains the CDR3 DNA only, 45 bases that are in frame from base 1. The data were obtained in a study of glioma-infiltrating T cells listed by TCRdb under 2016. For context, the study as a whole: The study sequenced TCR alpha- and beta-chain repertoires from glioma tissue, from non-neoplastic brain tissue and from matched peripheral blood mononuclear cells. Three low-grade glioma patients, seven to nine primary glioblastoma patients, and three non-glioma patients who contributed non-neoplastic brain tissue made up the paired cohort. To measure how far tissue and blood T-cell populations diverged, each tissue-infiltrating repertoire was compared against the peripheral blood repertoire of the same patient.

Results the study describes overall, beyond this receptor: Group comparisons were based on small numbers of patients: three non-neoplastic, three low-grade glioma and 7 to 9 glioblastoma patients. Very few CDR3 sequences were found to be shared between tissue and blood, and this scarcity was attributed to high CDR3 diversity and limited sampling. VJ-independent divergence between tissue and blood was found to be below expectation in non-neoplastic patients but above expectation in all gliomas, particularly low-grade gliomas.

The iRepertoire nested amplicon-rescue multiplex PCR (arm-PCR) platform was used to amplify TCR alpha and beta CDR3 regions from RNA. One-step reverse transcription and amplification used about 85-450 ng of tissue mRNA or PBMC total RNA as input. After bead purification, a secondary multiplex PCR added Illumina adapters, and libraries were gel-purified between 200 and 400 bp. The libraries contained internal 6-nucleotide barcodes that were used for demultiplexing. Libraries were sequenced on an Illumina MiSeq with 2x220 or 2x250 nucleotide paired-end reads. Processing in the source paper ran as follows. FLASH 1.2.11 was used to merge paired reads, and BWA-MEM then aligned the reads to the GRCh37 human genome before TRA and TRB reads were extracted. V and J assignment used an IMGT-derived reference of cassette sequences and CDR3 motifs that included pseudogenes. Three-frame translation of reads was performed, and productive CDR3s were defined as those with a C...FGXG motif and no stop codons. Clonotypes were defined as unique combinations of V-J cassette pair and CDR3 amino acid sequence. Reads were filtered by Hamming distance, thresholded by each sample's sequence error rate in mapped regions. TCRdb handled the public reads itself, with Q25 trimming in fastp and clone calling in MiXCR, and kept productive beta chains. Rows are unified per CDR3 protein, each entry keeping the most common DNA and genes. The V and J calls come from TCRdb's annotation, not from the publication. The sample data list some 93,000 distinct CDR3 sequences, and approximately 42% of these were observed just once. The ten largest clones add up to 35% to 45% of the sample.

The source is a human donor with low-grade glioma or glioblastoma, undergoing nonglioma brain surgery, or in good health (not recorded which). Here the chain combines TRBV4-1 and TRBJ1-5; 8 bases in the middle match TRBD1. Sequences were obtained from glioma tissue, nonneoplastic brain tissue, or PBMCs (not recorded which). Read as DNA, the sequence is TGCGCCAGCAGCCGAGGAACAGGGGGATCTCAGCCCCAGCATTTT. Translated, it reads CASSRGTGGSQPQHF.